These 15 T cell receptor beta chains share one sample of origin, sequenced in a study of T cells in Graves' hyperthyroidism and ophthalmopathy. The CDR3 regions of TCR beta were amplified from RNA transcripts. HTBI primers were the set used in a first-round RT-PCR of the TCR CDR3. TCRdb independently ran MiXCR on the multiplex PCR reads; one entry per CDR3 protein. The table has around 700,000 distinct CDR3 sequences, 15% to 20% seen once. Sequencing was performed on blood. The receptors shown here come from a woman aged 45-65 years with Graves' hyperthyroidism that later progressed to Graves' ophthalmopathy.

This clonotype has only a few counts. The DNA for the CDR3 is TGTGCTAGTGGTTTTAGCCTCGATACCAACGATCGTAACTATGGCTACACCTTC. This gives the protein CASGFSLDTNDRNYGYTF. This chain joins TRBV9 and TRBJ1-2; no firm D call. The CDR3 has 18 amino acids. Germline values: CDR1 SGDLS, CDR2 YYNGEE. The full variable domain, in which reference TRBV9 and TRBJ1-2 provide the parts outside the CDR3, is DSGVTQTPKHLITATGQRVTLRCSPRSGDLSVYWYQQSLDQGLQFLIQYYNGEERAKGNILERFSAQQFPDLHSELNLSSLELGDSALYFCASGFSLDTNDRNYGYTFGSGTRLTVV.

This clonotype was detected many times. This rearrangement joins TRBV27 to TRBJ1-1; no clear D. This CDR3 is built from 14 residues. Trimming removed 6 bases from V and 0 bases from J, with 11 bases in between. Looked up from germline, CDR1 is MNHEY and CDR2 is SMNVEV (reference sequence). The CDR3 region has the DNA TGTGCCAGCAGCAATCAGGTAGTGAACACTGAAGCTTTCTTT. Residues: CASSNQVVNTEAFF.

This clonotype has at least ten counts. This chain connects TRBV3-1 to TRBJ2-2; the match to TRBD2 covers 14 bases. The V segment lost 7 bases and the J segment 6 bases; nucleotides outside the gene matches: 10. The CDR3 contains 17 residues. CDR1 is LGHDT and CDR2 is YNNKEL in the germline V gene (reference sequence). This CDR3 is CASTLGLAGGISGELFF. DNA of the CDR3: TGTGCCAGCACCCTAGGACTAGCGGGGGGTATATCCGGGGAGCTGTTTTTT. Filled out from reference TRBV3-1 and TRBJ2-2, the complete variable domain reads DTAVSQTPKYLVTQMGNDKSIKCEQNLGHDTMYWYKQDSKKFLKIMFSYNNKELIINETVPNRFSPKSPDKAHLNLHINSLELGDSAVYFCASTLGLAGGISGELFFGEGSRLTVL.

The rearrangement uses TRBV6-1 and TRBJ2-6; D call uncertain. The V and J ends lost 5 bases and 0 bases respectively, with 8 bases between them. From germline, CDR1 is MNHNS and CDR2 SASEGT. The CDR3 has 15 residues. Written as DNA, the CDR3 is TGTGCCAGCAGTCCGAGTAGCTCTGGGGCCAACGTCCTGACTTTC. It encodes CASSPSSSGANVLTF.

The chain recombines TRBV27 with TRBJ1-6; TRBD1 is a possible D gene (6 bases). V was trimmed by 5 bases and J by 5 bases, leaving 19 bases between them. Germline lookup yields CDR1 MNHEY and CDR2 SMNVEV (reference sequence). The CDR3 spans 17 residues. CDR3 in amino acids: CASSPQLGGSHNSPLHF. The CDR3 DNA follows: TGTGCCAGCAGTCCTCAACTAGGGGGTTCCCATAATTCACCCCTCCACTTT.

J is TRBJ1-2 and V is TRBV5-5; no clear D. Deletions cut 1 base from V and 3 bases from J, with 4 bases between. This CDR3 spans 12 amino acids. Germline V CDR1 and CDR2: SGHKS, YYEKEE (reference sequence). CDR3 region: CASSLSHYGYTF. CDR3 in DNA: TGTGCCAGCAGCTTGTCCCACTATGGCTACACCTTC.

This clonotype was counted at least ten times. V and J are TRBV3-1 and TRBJ2-7; no clear D. Germline loops: CDR1 LGHDT, CDR2 YNNKEL (reference sequence). V lost 4 bases and J 3 bases, leaving 7 bases between the germline ends. The CDR3 covers 12 residues. This chain's CDR3 is CASSRTNYEQYF. The CDR3 DNA follows: TGTGCCAGCAGCCGAACCAACTACGAGCAGTACTTC.

The DNA for the CDR3 is TGTGCCAGCAGCCAACGACAGGGAAGCACAGATACGCAGTATTTT. It codes for CASSQRQGSTDTQYF. The chain recombines TRBV3-1 with TRBJ2-3; TRBD1 aligns across 7 bases. CDR1 is LGHDT and CDR2 is YNNKEL in the germline V gene (reference sequence). V was pared by 2 bases and J by 0 bases, with 2 bases of the junction left unmatched. The CDR3 is made up of 15 amino acids.

The chain couples TRBV20-1 to TRBJ1-5; D is possibly TRBD1 (6 bases). The V and J ends lost 3 bases and 4 bases respectively, with 10 bases between them. In germline, CDR1 is DFQATT, CDR2 SNEGSKA (reference sequence). The CDR3 is 13 residues long. CDR3 sequence reads: CSARTRGNQPQHF. The DNA of the CDR3 is TGCAGTGCTAGGACCAGGGGTAATCAGCCCCAGCATTTT.

The sample holds many counts of this clonotype. V and J are TRBV2 and TRBJ2-3; tentatively, D is TRBD2 (5 bases). The germline V and J ends were trimmed by 3 bases and 6 bases, with 7 bases remaining between them. CDR1 and CDR2 (germline): SNHLY, FYNNEI. The CDR3 is 12 amino acids. CDR3 sequence (DNA): TGTGCCAGCAGTGAGGAGGCGGATACGCAGTATTTT. This gives the protein CASSEEADTQYF.

Many counts were recorded for this clonotype. This chain connects TRBV11-2 to TRBJ1-1, with D unresolved. The V and J ends lost 4 bases and 2 bases respectively, with 8 bases between them. The CDR3 length is 13 residues. Per germline, CDR1 SGHAT and CDR2 FQNNGV. Written as DNA, the CDR3 is TGTGCCAGCAGCTCTTCACCAAACACTGAAGCTTTCTTT. Protein product: CASSSSPNTEAFF.

The chain joins TRBV19 to TRBJ2-3; TRBD2 might be the D (7 bases). The length of the CDR3 is 16 residues. Germline assignment: CDR1 LNHDA and CDR2 SQIVND (reference sequence). The ends were cut back, 2 bases at V and 4 bases at J, with 16 bases in the middle. Here the CDR3 reads CASSINGGPISDTQYF. For the CDR3, the DNA is TGTGCCAGTAGTATAAACGGGGGGCCTATATCAGATACGCAGTATTTT.

Ten or more counts support this clonotype. This chain uses TRBV3-1 with TRBJ2-5; 8 bases map to TRBD2. Germline V gene sequence: CDR1 LGHDT, CDR2 YNNKEL (reference sequence). Germline trimming cut 3 bases from V and 2 bases from J; bases unmatched to any gene: 8. CDR3 length: 16 residues. The CDR3 protein is CASSHLTSVEQETQYF. The CDR3 region has the DNA TGTGCCAGCAGCCACCTGACTAGCGTGGAGCAAGAGACCCAGTACTTC.

This clonotype was seen ten or more times. The J gene is TRBJ2-3, the V gene TRBV5-1, with 14 bases matching TRBD2. Germline V CDR1 and CDR2: SGHRS, YFSETQ. J lost 3 bases, V lost 0 bases, and 9 bases had no gene match. The CDR3 runs 19 residues. This chain's CDR3 is CASSLGLGGLAGGTDTQYF. Here the CDR3 DNA reads TGCGCCAGCAGCTTGGGTCTGGGTGGACTAGCGGGAGGAACAGATACGCAGTATTTT.

This clonotype was counted a few times. The chain is built from TRBV20-1 and TRBJ2-5; TRBD2 matches at 9 bases. The CDR3 runs to 16 residues. The junction had 11 bases not matched to a gene; V was cut back by 4 bases and J by 2 bases. CDR1 DFQATT and CDR2 SNEGSKA come from the germline V gene (reference sequence). CDR3 bases: TGCAGTGCTACTCTAGGGGGAGCGGGGGGACAAGAGACCCAGTACTTC. Its protein product is CSATLGGAGGQETQYF.